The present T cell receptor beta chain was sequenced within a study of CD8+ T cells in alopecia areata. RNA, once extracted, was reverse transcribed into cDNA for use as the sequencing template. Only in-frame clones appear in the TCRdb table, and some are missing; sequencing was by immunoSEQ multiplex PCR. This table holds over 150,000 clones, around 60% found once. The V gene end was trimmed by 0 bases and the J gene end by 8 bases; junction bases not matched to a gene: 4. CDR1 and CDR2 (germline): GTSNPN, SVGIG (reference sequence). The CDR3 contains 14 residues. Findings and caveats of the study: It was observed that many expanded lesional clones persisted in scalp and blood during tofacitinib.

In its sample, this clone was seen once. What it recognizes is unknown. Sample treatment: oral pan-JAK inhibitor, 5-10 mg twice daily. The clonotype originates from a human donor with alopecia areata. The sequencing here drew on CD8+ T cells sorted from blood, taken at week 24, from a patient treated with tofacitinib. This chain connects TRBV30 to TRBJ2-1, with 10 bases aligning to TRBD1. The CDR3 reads CAWSVGTGADEQFF. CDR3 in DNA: TGTGCCTGGAGTGTAGGGACAGGGGCTGATGAGCAGTTCTTC.